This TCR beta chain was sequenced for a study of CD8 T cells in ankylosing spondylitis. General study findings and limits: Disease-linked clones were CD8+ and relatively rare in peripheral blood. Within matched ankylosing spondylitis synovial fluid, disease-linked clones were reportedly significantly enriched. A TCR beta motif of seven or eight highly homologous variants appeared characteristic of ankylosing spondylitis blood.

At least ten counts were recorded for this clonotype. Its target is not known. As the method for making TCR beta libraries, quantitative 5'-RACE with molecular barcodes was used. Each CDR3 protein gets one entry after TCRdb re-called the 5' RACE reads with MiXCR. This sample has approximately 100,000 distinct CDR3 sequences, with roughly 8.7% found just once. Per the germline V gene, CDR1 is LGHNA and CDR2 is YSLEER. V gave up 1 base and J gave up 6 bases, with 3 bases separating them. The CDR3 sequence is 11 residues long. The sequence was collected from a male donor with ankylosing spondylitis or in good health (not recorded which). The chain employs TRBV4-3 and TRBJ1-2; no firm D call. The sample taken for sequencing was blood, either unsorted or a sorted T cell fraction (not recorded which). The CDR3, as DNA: TGCGCCAGCAGCCAAGGCGATGGCTACACCTTC. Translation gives CASSQGDGYTF.